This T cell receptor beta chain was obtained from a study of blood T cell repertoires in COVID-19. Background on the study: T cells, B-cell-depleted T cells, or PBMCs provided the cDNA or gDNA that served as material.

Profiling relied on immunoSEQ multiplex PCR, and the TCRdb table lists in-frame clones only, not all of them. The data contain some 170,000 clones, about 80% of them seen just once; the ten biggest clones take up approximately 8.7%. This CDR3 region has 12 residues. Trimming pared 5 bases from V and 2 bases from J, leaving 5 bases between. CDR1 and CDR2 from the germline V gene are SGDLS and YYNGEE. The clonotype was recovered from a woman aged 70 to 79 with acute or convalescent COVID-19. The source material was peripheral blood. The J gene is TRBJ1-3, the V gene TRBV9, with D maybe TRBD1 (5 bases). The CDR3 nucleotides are TGTGCCAGCAGGGGGCCTGGAAACACCATATATTTT. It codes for CASRGPGNTIYF.